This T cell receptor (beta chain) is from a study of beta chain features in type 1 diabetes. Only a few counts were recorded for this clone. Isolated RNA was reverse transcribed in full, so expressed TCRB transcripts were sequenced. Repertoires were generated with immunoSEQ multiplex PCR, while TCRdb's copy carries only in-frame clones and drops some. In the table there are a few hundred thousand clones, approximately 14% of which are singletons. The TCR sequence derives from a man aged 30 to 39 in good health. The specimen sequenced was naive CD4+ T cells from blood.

CDR3 sequence: CSGAVNKNTEAFF. The CDR3 bases are TGCAGCGGTGCGGTTAACAAGAACACTGAAGCTTTCTTT. The V gene is TRBV29-1, the J gene TRBJ1-1, with unresolved D. V was pared by 7 bases and J by 1 base, with 13 bases between. Germline CDR1 is SQVTM and CDR2 is ANQGSEA. The CDR3 covers 13 residues. The whole variable domain, filled in from reference TRBV29-1 and TRBJ1-1, reads SAVISQKPSRDICQRGTSLTIQCQVDSQVTMMFWYRQQPGQSLTLIATANQGSEATYESGFVIDKFPISRPNLTFSTLTVSNMSPEDSSIYLCSGAVNKNTEAFFGQGTRLTVV.